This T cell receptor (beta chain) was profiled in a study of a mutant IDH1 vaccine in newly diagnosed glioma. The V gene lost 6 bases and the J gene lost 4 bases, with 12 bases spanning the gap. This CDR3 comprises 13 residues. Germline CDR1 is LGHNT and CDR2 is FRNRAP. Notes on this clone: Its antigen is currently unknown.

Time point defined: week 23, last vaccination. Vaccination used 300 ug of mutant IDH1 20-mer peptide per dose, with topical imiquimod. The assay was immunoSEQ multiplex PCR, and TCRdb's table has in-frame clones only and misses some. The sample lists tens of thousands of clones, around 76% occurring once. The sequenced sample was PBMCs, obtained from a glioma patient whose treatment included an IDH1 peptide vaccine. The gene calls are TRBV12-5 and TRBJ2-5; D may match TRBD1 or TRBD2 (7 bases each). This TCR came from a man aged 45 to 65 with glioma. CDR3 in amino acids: CASGARGGETQYF. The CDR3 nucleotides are TGTGCTAGTGGGGCCAGGGGGGGAGAGACCCAGTACTTC.